This TCR beta chain was observed in a study of blood T cell repertoires in COVID-19. The repertoire was sequenced with immunoSEQ multiplex PCR; TCRdb's copy has only in-frame clones and lacks some. The sample has 300,000 to 350,000 clones; 90% are singletons. Germline V gives CDR1 GTSNPN, CDR2 SVGIG (reference sequence). The CDR3 totals 14 residues. J lost 10 bases, V lost 0 bases, and 11 bases had no gene match. The sequenced material came from peripheral blood. This receptor was identified in a woman between 40 and 50 years old with COVID-19, enrolled during active disease. The chain has TRBV30 and TRBJ1-2, with 7 positions matching TRBD1. Here the CDR3 reads CAWSVEGDSSDYTF. In nucleotides, the CDR3 is TGTGCCTGGAGTGTGGAGGGGGACAGTTCGGACTACACCTTC.